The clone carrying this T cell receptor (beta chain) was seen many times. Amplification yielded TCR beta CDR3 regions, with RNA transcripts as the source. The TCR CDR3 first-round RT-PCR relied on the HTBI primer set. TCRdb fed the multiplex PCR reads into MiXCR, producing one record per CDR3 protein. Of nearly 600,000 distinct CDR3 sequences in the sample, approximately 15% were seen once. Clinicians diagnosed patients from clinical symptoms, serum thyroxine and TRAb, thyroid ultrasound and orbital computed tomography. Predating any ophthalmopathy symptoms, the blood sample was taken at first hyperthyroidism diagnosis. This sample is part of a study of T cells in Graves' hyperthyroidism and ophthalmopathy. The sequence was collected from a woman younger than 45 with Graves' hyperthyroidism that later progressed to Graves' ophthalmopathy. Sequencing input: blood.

CDR3 in DNA: TGCAGCGTTGAAGGCGCTAGCGGGAGACGCACAGATACGCAGTATTTT. It codes for CSVEGASGRRTDTQYF. The gene calls are TRBV29-1 and TRBJ2-3, with TRBD2 matching 10 bases. CDR1 is SQVTM and CDR2 is ANQGSEA in the germline V gene. There are 16 residues in the CDR3. The J segment lost 1 base and the V segment lost 1 base, leaving 5 bases of the junction unmatched.